This T cell receptor beta chain was sequenced in a study of cytomegalovirus exposure and HLA in healthy donors. Regarding the study as a whole: It was only CMV serostatus that was available as immune exposure information. Donors belonging to an Asian-associated ancestry cluster reportedly showed fewer N-insertions in productive TCRs than the approximately 700-donor mean, according to what a later analysis found. Some V segments, including TRBV6-2 and TRBV6-3, were excluded as indistinguishable. There was a cluster of highly shared sequence variants that was likely a sequencing artifact.

Of note for this clone: What it binds is not known.

PCR amplification relied on 60 Vbeta primers (plus 13 Jbeta primers). The data were produced by immunoSEQ multiplex PCR, yet TCRdb's version contains in-frame clones alone and is incomplete. The table has roughly 240,000 clones, about 80% seen once. Per the germline V gene, CDR1 is ENHRY and CDR2 is SYGVKD. This CDR3 has 16 residues. The germline V and J ends were trimmed by 6 bases and 1 base, with 17 bases remaining between them. The sequencing input was PBMCs. The source is a woman aged 40 to 55 in good health and CMV-seropositive. The chain recombines TRBV10-3 with TRBJ2-3; a weak D match, TRBD2 (6 bases). The CDR3 here is CAISVGRDWGTDTQYF. The CDR3 bases are TGTGCCATCAGCGTCGGCAGGGACTGGGGCACAGATACGCAGTATTTT.